The clone carrying this T cell receptor beta chain appeared a few times. The antigen remains unidentified. These data come from a study of regulatory T cells in long-lasting Graves disease. CDR1 and CDR2 (germline): SQVTM, ANQGSEA. This CDR3 has 13 amino acids. Unmatched junction bases numbered 8, after V lost 5 bases and J lost 7 bases. As for time point: persistent/refractory GD, antithyroid drugs over 5 years with positive TRAb. The TCR library was prepared using RNA isolated from PBMCs. As collected, the peripheral blood samples measured 7.5 to 9 milliliters each and went into EDTA tubes. TCR beta libraries were built with iRepertoire HTBI primers and Arm-PCR of CDR3 regions. MiXCR, run by TCRdb on the multiplex PCR reads, gives a single entry per CDR3 protein. The data show some 330,000 distinct CDR3 sequences, roughly 24% seen once. Whole-study results and caveats: The study found persistent patients shared more public clonotypes (over 2,500) than new patients (around 870). Persistent Graves' patients showed a TCR diversity that was lower than that of newly diagnosed ones.

This chain joins TRBV29-1 and TRBJ2-1, with TRBD1 matching over 7 bases. The input for sequencing was peripheral blood mononuclear cells (PBMCs), taken when the disease was refractory, from a patient treated with antithyroid drugs. This receptor was obtained from a woman aged 40 to 50 with Graves disease. CDR3 residues: CSVPPGGRNEQFF. The CDR3 DNA is TGCAGCGTTCCCCCAGGGGGTCGGAATGAGCAGTTCTTC.